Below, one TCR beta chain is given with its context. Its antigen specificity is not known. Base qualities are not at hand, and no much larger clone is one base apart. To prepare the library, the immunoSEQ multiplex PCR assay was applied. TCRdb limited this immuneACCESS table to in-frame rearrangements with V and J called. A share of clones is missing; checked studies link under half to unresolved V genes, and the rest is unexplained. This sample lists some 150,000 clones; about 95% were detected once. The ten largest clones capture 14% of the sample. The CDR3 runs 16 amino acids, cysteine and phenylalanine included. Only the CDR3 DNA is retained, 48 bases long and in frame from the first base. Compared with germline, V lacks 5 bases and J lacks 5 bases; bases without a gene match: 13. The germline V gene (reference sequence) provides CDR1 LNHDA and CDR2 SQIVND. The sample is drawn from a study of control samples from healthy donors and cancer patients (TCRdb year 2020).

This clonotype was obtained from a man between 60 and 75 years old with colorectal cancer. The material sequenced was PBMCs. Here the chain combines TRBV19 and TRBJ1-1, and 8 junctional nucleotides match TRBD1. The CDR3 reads CASSALLLGDRTEAFF. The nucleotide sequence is TGTGCCAGTAGTGCCCTCCTCCTGGGGGACAGGACTGAAGCTTTCTTT.